Listed here are 2 T cell receptor beta chains from one sample, sequenced in a study of T cells in Graves' hyperthyroidism and ophthalmopathy. Amplified TCR beta CDR3 regions came from RNA transcripts. HTBI primers were the set used in a first-round RT-PCR of the TCR CDR3. MiXCR, applied by TCRdb to the multiplex PCR reads, yields one record per CDR3 protein. Of 490,000 or so distinct CDR3 sequences detected, roughly 21% appear once; the ten largest clones hold about 45%. Source material: blood. The source of these receptors is a man in his forties with Graves' ophthalmopathy.

This clonotype was observed at least ten times. The chain couples TRBV7-9 to TRBJ2-7; a possible D gene is TRBD2 (6 bases). Trimming pared 6 bases from V and 3 bases from J, leaving 18 bases between. Germline loops: CDR1 SEHNR, CDR2 FQNEAQ (reference sequence). There are 15 residues in the CDR3. The CDR3 reads CASSRIAEGSYEQYF. As DNA, the CDR3 is TGTGCCAGCAGTCGTATCGCGGAGGGAAGCTACGAGCAGTACTTC.

This clonotype has only a few counts. This sequence joins TRBV20-1 and TRBJ2-5, with unresolved D. Germline loops: CDR1 DFQATT, CDR2 SNEGSKA (reference sequence). This CDR3 comprises 11 residues. The germline V and J ends were trimmed by 3 bases and 3 bases, with 5 bases remaining between them. CDR3 sequence (DNA): TGCAGTGCTAGGCCTGAAGAGACCCAGTACTTC. Protein product: CSARPEETQYF.